This T cell receptor beta chain is from a study of T cell repertoires in cytomegalovirus infection. From the reads, TCRdb called clonotypes with MiXCR, one entry per CDR3 protein. This sample has fewer than 1,000,000 distinct CDR3 sequences, with around a third found just once. The CDR3 length is 13 residues. Germline-derived CDR1 and CDR2 are MDHEN and SYDVKM. With 7 bases removed from V and 2 bases from J, the gap between germline ends came to 11 bases. Only a few counts were recorded for this clonotype. Its target is unknown. The sequence came from a human donor in good health (CMV status not recorded). Some clones in this sample may be carry-over from other donors' samples. The rearrangement links TRBV28 to TRBJ1-1, with D maybe TRBD1 (5 bases). The sequencing here drew on cultured CD8+ T cells from PBMCs, taken from culture after CMV antigen stimulation. CDR3 nucleotide sequence: TGTGCCAGCAATTACGGGGGTAACACTGAAGCTTTCTTT. Residues: CASNYGGNTEAFF.